This T cell receptor (beta chain) was observed in a study of shared clonotypes between healthy human individuals. Turning to the study itself: Three CD4 naive, three CD4 memory, two CD8 naive and one CD8 memory plate were used per donor. General study points: The study found lower generation probabilities in non-shared clonotypes than in those shared by all four donors. Compared with memory subsets, naive subsets generally had larger estimated richness.

Sequencing used immunoSEQ multiplex PCR; TCRdb keeps in-frame clones, though not all of them. Of around 1.5 million clones listed, 95% to 99% were seen once; the top ten hold roughly 0.45%. Subsets obtained from CD4+ cells comprised CD45RA+ naive and CD45RA-negative memory cells. Concerning this clone: As yet, its antigen is unknown.

Trimming took 3 bases from V and 0 from J, leaving 7 bases between them. CDR1 and CDR2 (germline): SGHKS, YYEKEE (reference sequence). The CDR3 runs 14 residues. The chain couples TRBV5-5 to TRBJ2-1; D call uncertain. This clonotype was sampled from a young man in good health. Sequenced: naive CD4+ T cells sorted from blood. The sample's subset: CD45RA+ positively selected. The CDR3 DNA reads as TGTGCCAGCAGCTACTTAAGCTCCTACAATGAGCAGTTCTTC. Protein sequence: CASSYLSSYNEQFF.